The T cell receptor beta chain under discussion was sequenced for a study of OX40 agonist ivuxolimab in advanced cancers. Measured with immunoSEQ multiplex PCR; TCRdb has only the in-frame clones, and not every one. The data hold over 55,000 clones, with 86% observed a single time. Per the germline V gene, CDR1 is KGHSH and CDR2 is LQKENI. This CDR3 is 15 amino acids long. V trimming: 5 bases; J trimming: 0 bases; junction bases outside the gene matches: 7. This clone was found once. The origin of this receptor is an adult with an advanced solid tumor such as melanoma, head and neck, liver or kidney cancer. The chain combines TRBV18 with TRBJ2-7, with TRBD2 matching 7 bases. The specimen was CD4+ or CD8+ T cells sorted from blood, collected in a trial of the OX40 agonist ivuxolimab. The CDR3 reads CASSAGRGYSYEQYF. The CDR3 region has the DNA TGTGCCAGCTCAGCGGGGAGGGGTTACTCCTACGAGCAGTACTTC.